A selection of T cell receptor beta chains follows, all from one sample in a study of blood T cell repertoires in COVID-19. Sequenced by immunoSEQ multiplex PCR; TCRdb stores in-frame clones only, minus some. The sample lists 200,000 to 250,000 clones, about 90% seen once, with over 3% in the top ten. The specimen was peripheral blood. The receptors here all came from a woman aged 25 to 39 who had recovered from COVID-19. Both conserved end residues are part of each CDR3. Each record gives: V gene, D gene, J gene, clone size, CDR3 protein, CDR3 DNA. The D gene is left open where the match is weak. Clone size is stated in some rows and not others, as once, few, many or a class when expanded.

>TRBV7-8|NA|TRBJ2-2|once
CASSLVQGNTGELFF
TGTGCCAGCAGCTTAGTACAGGGTAACACCGGGGAGCTGTTTTTT
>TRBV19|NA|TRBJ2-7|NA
CASSMGHSSYEQYF
TGTGCCAGTAGTATGGGGCACAGCTCCTACGAGCAGTACTTC
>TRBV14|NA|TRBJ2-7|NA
CASRQSHSYEQYF
TGTGCCAGCAGGCAATCACACAGCTACGAGCAGTACTTC
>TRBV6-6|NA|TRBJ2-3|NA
CASTPGRGVGADTQYF
TGTGCCAGCACCCCCGGGCGGGGTGTAGGGGCAGATACGCAGTATTTT
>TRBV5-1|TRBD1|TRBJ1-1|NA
CASSPGSRGQGNTEAFF
TGCGCCAGCAGCCCTGGTAGCAGGGGGCAAGGGAACACTGAAGCTTTCTTT
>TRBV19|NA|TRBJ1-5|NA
CASSIGEAQPQHF
TGTGCCAGTAGTATAGGGGAGGCTCAGCCCCAGCATTTT
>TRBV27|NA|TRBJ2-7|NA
CASSLVGVDYEQYF
TGTGCCAGCAGTTTAGTCGGGGTGGACTACGAGCAGTACTTC
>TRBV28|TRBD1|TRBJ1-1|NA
CASSSTGALDEAFF
TGTGCCAGCAGTTCCACAGGGGCCCTTGATGAAGCTTTCTTT
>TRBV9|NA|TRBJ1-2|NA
CASSVGGSFFGYGYTF
TGTGCCAGCAGCGTAGGCGGCAGCTTCTTTGGGTATGGCTACACCTTC
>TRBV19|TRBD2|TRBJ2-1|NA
CASSLLAGGLNEQFF
TGTGCCAGTAGCCTCCTGGCGGGGGGCCTCAATGAGCAGTTCTTC
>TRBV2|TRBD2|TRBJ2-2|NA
CASRGDYNTGELFF
TGTGCCAGCAGGGGGGACTATAACACCGGGGAGCTGTTTTTT
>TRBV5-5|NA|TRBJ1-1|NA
CASSTREGDTEAFF
TGTGCCAGCAGCACCAGGGAAGGGGACACTGAAGCTTTCTTT
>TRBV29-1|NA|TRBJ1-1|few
CSVQIQGTEAFF
TGCAGCGTCCAGATACAGGGTACTGAAGCTTTCTTT
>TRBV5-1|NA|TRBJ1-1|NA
CASSPTMAAEAFF
TGCGCCAGCAGCCCCACAATGGCCGCTGAAGCTTTCTTT
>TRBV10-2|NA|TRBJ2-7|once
CASSGTGAYEQYF
TGCGCCAGCAGTGGTACGGGGGCCTACGAGCAGTACTTC
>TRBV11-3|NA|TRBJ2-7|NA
CASSLGESYEQYF
TGTGCCAGCAGCTTAGGAGAAAGCTACGAGCAGTACTTC
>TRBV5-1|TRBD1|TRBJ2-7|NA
CASSLTGTGFYEQYF
TGCGCCAGCAGCTTAACCGGGACAGGATTTTACGAGCAGTACTTC
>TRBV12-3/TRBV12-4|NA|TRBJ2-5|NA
CASSLSGSKTQYF
TGTGCCAGCAGTTTAAGCGGGTCCAAGACCCAGTACTTC
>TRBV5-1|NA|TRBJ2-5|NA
CASSRGQTQETQYF
TGCGCCAGCAGCCGTGGACAGACCCAAGAGACCCAGTACTTC
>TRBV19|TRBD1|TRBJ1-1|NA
CASSKPGQGTEAFF
TGTGCCAGTAGTAAGCCGGGACAGGGGACTGAAGCTTTCTTT
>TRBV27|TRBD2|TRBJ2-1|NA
CASSILAGGPYNEQFF
TGTGCCAGCAGTATACTAGCGGGGGGCCCTTACAATGAGCAGTTCTTC
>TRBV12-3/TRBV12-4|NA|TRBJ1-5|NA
CASRNRDLGPQHF
TGTGCCAGCCGAAATAGGGACTTAGGGCCCCAGCATTTT
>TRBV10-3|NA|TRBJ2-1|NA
CAIRFRDSPYNEQFF
TGTGCCATCAGGTTTAGGGACTCCCCCTACAATGAGCAGTTCTTC
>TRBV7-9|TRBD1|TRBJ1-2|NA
CASSLSLIDRGRGYTF
TGTGCCAGCAGCTTAAGCCTAATTGACAGGGGGAGAGGCTACACCTTC
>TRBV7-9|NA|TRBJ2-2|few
CASTPGWGRGELFF
TGTGCCAGCACCCCAGGCTGGGGCCGTGGGGAGCTGTTTTTT
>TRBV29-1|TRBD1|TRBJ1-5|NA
CSVGQGFNQPQHF
TGCAGCGTTGGACAGGGGTTCAATCAGCCCCAGCATTTT
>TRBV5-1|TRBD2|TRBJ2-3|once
CASSLLAGDDTQYF
TGCGCCAGCAGCTTACTAGCGGGGGACGATACGCAGTATTTT
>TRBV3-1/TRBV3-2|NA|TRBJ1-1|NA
CASSLVGLDSKAFF
TGTGCCAGCAGCCTTGTTGGGCTCGATTCGAAAGCTTTCTTT
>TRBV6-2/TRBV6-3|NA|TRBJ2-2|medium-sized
CASSTNTGELFF
TGTGCCAGCAGCACAAACACCGGGGAGCTGTTTTTT
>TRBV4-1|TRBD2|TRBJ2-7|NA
CASSQELTSGWYEQYF
TGCGCCAGCAGCCAAGAATTAACTAGCGGGTGGTACGAGCAGTACTTC
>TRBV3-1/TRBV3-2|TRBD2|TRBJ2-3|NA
CASSQRVGLAMDTQYF
TGTGCCAGCAGCCAACGGGTGGGACTAGCGATGGATACGCAGTATTTT
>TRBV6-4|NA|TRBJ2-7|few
CASSDGVGDEQYF
TGTGCCAGCAGTGACGGCGTCGGGGACGAGCAGTACTTC
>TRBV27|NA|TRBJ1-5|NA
CASRQGYSNQPQHF
TGTGCCAGCAGACAGGGCTATAGCAATCAGCCCCAGCATTTT
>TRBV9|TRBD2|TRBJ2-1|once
CASSVGLAGVYYNEQFF
TGTGCCAGCAGCGTGGGACTAGCGGGGGTGTACTACAATGAGCAGTTCTTC
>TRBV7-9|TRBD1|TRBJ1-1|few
CATRSGGMNTEAFF
TGTGCCACGCGATCAGGGGGGATGAACACTGAAGCTTTCTTT
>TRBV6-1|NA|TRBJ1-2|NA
CASSELTAKRHRVYGYTF
TGTGCCAGCAGTGAATTGACGGCCAAAAGGCACAGGGTGTATGGCTACACCTTC
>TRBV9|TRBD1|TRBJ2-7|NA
CASSVAGTGNYEQYF
TGTGCCAGCAGCGTGGCCGGGACAGGAAACTACGAGCAGTACTTC
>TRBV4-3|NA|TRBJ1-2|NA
CASSQAQGGYGYTF
TGCGCCAGCAGCCAAGCTCAGGGCGGCTATGGCTACACCTTC
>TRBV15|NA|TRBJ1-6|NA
CATSRDTANRAYSPLHF
TGTGCCACCAGCAGAGATACCGCGAACAGGGCATACTCACCCCTCCACTTT
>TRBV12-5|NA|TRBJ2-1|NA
CASGLILFTRRGYNEQFF
TGTGCTAGTGGTTTGATCCTCTTTACCAGGAGGGGCTACAATGAGCAGTTCTTC
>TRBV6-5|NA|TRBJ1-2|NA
CASRPGGNYGYTF
TGTGCCAGCAGACCGGGGGGGAACTATGGCTACACCTTC
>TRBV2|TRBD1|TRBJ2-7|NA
CASSDMGQGPYEQYF
TGTGCCAGCAGTGACATGGGACAGGGCCCCTACGAGCAGTACTTC
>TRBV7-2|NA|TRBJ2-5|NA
CASSLGAGTNFETQYF
TGTGCCAGCAGCTTAGGTGCAGGAACCAATTTTGAGACCCAGTACTTC
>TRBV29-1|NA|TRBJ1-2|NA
CSVELIEGGGYTF
TGCAGCGTTGAACTGATCGAGGGAGGGGGCTACACCTTC
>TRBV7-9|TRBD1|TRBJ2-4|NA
CASSLGTGEAKNIQYF
TGTGCCAGCAGCTTAGGGACAGGGGAGGCCAAAAACATTCAGTACTTC